The T cell receptor (beta chain) described here comes from a study of glioma-infiltrating T cells after dendritic cell vaccination (TCRdb year 2016). For context, the study as a whole: The cohort comprised around 15 glioblastoma patients from Phase I and II dendritic cell vaccination trials, 9 newly diagnosed and 6 with recurrent disease. Patients received autologous tumor lysate-pulsed dendritic cell vaccination between the early 2000s and the early 2010s. The vaccine consisted of monocyte-derived dendritic cells cultured less than eight days with IL-4 and GM-CSF, then pulsed overnight with autologous tumor lysate. Each patient was given three intradermal dendritic cell vaccine injections, spaced two weeks apart, in the arm below the axilla. Deep sequencing of TCR beta CDR3 regions was used to quantify tumor-infiltrating lymphocyte content and compare tumor and blood repertoires in dendritic cell-vaccinated glioblastoma patients. Survival after dendritic cell vaccination was correlated with TCR sequencing metrics such as TIL content and the overlap between tumor and blood repertoires. General conclusions and limits of the study: The cohort was small and heterogeneous, only a few patients had full blood and tumor sets, and even fewer had initial-recurrent tumor pairs. The three-group TCR overlap response model was described as speculative and requiring prospective validation. Higher estimated pretreatment TIL content predicted longer time to progression and overall survival after dendritic cell vaccination. No direct relationship between TCR clonality and survival was found, suggesting a diverse polyclonal response may matter.

The CDR3, from cysteine to phenylalanine, totals 15 residues. Just the 45-base CDR3 DNA is kept, in frame starting at base 1. CDR1 and CDR2, per the germline V gene, are SGHDN and FVKESK. The germline ends are 9 bases apart after V is trimmed by 0 bases and J by 4 bases. Patients were selected on the basis of adequate residual fresh-frozen tumor tissue and more than two years of available survival data. Molecular status otherwise varied across the glioblastoma patients, but none of them carried an isocitrate dehydrogenase mutation. PBMC were collected before vaccination, two weeks after the third vaccination, and at tumor progression when it occurred. The Qiagen DNeasy Blood extraction Kit was used for extraction of genomic DNA. This clone was recorded a few times. It has no known antigen specificity. No base quality information exists; no much larger clone differs at one position. Using the immunoSEQ assay, TCRB CDR3 regions were amplified from around 2 micrograms of genomic DNA, or from all available DNA when less than that was on hand. For multiplex PCR, 60 forward primers for TCR V beta segments and 13 reverse primers for J beta segments were used. Synthetic control templates were spiked into each sample at limiting dilution to estimate reads per starting template. Sequencing produced 87 bp reads on the Illumina HiSeq System. In the source study's methods: PCR and sequencing errors were removed by merging closely related sequences with a nearest neighbor algorithm. TCR overlap was measured as the percentage of unique tumor TCR beta sequences that were also present in the peripheral blood of the same patient. Entries here come from immuneACCESS through TCRdb and include only in-frame sequences with V and J called. Some clones fail to appear in such tables; in the studies checked, an unresolved V gene covers under half of the shortfall, and the cause of the remainder is unknown. D and trimming come from the DNA, and the V and J calls and clone size come from that table. The sample yields under 130,000 clones; 81% were counted once. Of the sample, around 12% is held by the ten largest clones.

This sequence originates from a human donor with glioblastoma. Sequenced here: blood, sampled before dendritic cell vaccination. The rearranged chain carries TRBV14 and TRBJ1-4; the D gene assignment is ambiguous. The base sequence is TGTGCCAGCAGCCAAGATTTGGAGGGTAATGAAAAACTGTTTTTT. The resulting protein is CASSQDLEGNEKLFF. The CDR3 plus the reference TRBV14 and TRBJ1-4 genes for the other parts give the full variable domain: EAGVTQFPSHSVIEKGQTVTLRCDPISGHDNLYWYRRVMGKEIKFLLHFVKESKQDESGMPNNRFLAERTGGTYSTLKVQPAELEDSGVYFCASSQDLEGNEKLFFGSGTQLSVL.